This TCR beta chain was retrieved from a study of monozygotic twins with inflammatory bowel disease. Study conclusions and caveats: IBD patients had lower TCRbeta diversity (inverse Simpson) than healthy co-twins.

From 3,500 to 4,000 ng of total RNA, each TCR library was prepared. Eight cDNA synthesis reactions were run for every sample. Reanalyzing the 5' RACE reads, TCRdb keeps one entry per CDR3 protein, without DNA. The sample totals roughly 170,000 distinct CDR3 sequences. Donors each contributed one blood sample measuring 2 to 3 ml. To note about this clonotype: Its target is unknown.

CDR3 length: 15 amino acids. The V gene's germline CDR1 is MNHEY and CDR2 SVGAGI. The chain is built from TRBV6-5 and TRBJ2-5; TCRdb lists TRBD1, though no DNA is available to test this call. This TCR was recovered from a human donor with ulcerative colitis or Crohn's disease, or a healthy co-twin of an affected twin (not recorded which). Material for sequencing was blood. CDR3 loop: CASSYSDRGRKTQYF.